These 11 T cell receptor beta chains were sequenced from one sample in a study of T cell responses to AZD1222 COVID-19 vaccine (dated by TCRdb to 2020 to 2023). Libraries were built with the immunoSEQ multiplex PCR assay. Sourced from immuneACCESS, this table was stored by TCRdb with only in-frame sequences that have V and J called. A share of the clones is absent; for the studies checked, an unresolved V gene accounts for under half, and the remainder has no known explanation. The sample includes fewer than 200,000 clones, with almost 90% observed a single time. The ten largest account for about 0.53% of the sample. The intended sense of this specimen's time point label: baseline before first vaccination. The starting material was peripheral blood, obtained on day 0 of AZD1222 vaccination. All receptors come from an adult in good health.

Only one count was recorded for this clone. The V and J genes are TRBV28 and TRBJ2-3; perhaps TRBD2 as D (6 bases). CDR1 MDHEN and CDR2 SYDVKM come from the germline V gene. The V end was cut by 3 bases, the J end by 2 bases, with 9 bases between. CDR3 length equals 14 residues. In DNA, the CDR3 is TGTGCCAGCAGTTTCCCTAGCGACACAGATACGCAGTATTTT. Translating it yields CASSFPSDTDTQYF.

The V gene is TRBV28, the J gene TRBJ1-5, with D possibly matching TRBD1 (5 bases). The germline V gene encodes CDR1 MDHEN and CDR2 SYDVKM. CDR3 length equals 18 residues. Trimming stripped 3 bases from V and 2 bases from J, with 20 bases between. Here the CDR3 DNA reads TGTGCCAGCAGTTTTCCCCAAGTAGGGGTATTTGGCAATCAGCCCCAGCATTTT. Protein sequence: CASSFPQVGVFGNQPQHF.

The V and J genes are TRBV7-2 and TRBJ1-2; 8 nucleotides match TRBD1. Unmatched junction bases numbered 10, after V lost 0 bases and J lost 13 bases. Germline V lookup: CDR1 SGHTA, CDR2 FQGNSA. The CDR3 has 14 residues. CDR3 residues: CASSLAGQDLGGTF. The CDR3 DNA reads TGTGCCAGCAGCTTAGCGGGACAGGACCTCGGGGGCACCTTC. Using reference TRBV7-2 and TRBJ1-2 for the parts outside the CDR3, the full variable domain is GAGVSQSPSNKVTEKGKDVELRCDPISGHTALYWYRQSLGQGLEFLIYFQGNSAPDKSGLPSDRFSAERTGGSVSTLTIQRTQQEDSAVYLCASSLAGQDLGGTFGSGTRLTVV.

CDR3 loop: CSASRDRGYEQYF. In DNA, the CDR3 is TGCAGTGCTAGTCGGGACAGGGGCTACGAGCAGTACTTC. This chain links TRBV20-1 with TRBJ2-7; 10 nucleotides agree with TRBD1. J gave up 3 bases and V 3 bases, and 2 bases lay outside the gene matches. The CDR3 has 13 residues. Germline-derived CDR1 and CDR2 are DFQATT and SNEGSKA (reference sequence).

V usage is TRBV18 and J usage is TRBJ1-5; a weak D match, TRBD1 (5 bases). The V gene lost 1 base and the J gene lost 3 bases, with 10 bases spanning the gap. Per the germline V gene, CDR1 is KGHSH and CDR2 is LQKENI. This CDR3 region has 15 residues. The CDR3 sequence is CASSPRGFDNQPQHF. The CDR3, as DNA: TGTGCCAGCTCACCACGGGGGTTCGACAATCAGCCCCAGCATTTT.

The chain joins TRBV6-5 to TRBJ1-4; possibly TRBD1 for D (5 bases). In germline, CDR1 is MNHEY, CDR2 SVGAGI. Trimming cost V 4 bases and J 0 bases, with 9 bases left between them. This CDR3 has 15 amino acids. CDR3 region: CASSSPTATNEKLFF. CDR3 sequence (DNA): TGTGCCAGCAGTTCGCCGACAGCAACTAATGAAAAACTGTTTTTT.

The genes are TRBV29-1 and TRBJ2-7; D unresolved. Trimming cost V 1 base and J 4 bases, with 23 bases left between them. CDR1 and CDR2 (germline): SQVTM, ANQGSEA. The CDR3 totals 17 residues. The CDR3 sequence: CSVEVEQFYYPSYEQYF. DNA of the CDR3: TGCAGCGTTGAAGTCGAACAGTTTTACTACCCTTCGTACGAGCAGTACTTC.

The chain employs TRBV24-1 and TRBJ2-7; D uncertain. This CDR3 has 14 amino acids. Germline assignment: CDR1 KGHDR and CDR2 SFDVKD. The V end was cut by 5 bases, the J end by 1 base, with 11 bases between. CDR3 residues: CATSGGTPSYEQYF. CDR3 nucleotide sequence: TGTGCCACCAGTGGGGGTACACCATCCTACGAGCAGTACTTC.

The chain recombines TRBV5-1 with TRBJ2-1; 10 nucleotides align to TRBD2. This CDR3 is built from 15 residues. CDR1 and CDR2 (germline): SGHRS, YFSETQ. V was clipped by 4 bases and J by 6 bases; unmatched bases: 7. The CDR3: CASSRLAGESNEQFF. DNA of the CDR3: TGCGCCAGCAGCCGTCTAGCGGGAGAATCCAATGAGCAGTTCTTC. Full variable domain (outside the CDR3, taken from reference TRBV5-1 and TRBJ2-1): KAGVTQTPRYLIKTRGQQVTLSCSPISGHRSVSWYQQTPGQGLQFLFEYFSETQRNKGNFPGRFSGRQFSNSRSEMNVSTLELGDSALYLCASSRLAGESNEQFFGPGTRLTVL.

J is TRBJ1-5 and V is TRBV18; unclear D gene. The CDR3 is 12 residues long. V gave up 6 bases and J gave up 3 bases, with 6 bases separating them. Germline V CDR1 and CDR2: KGHSH, LQKENI. In DNA form, the CDR3 reads TGTGCCAGCTCGAACCTCAATCAGCCCCAGCATTTT. Translated: CASSNLNQPQHF.

This clone showed up just a few times. The CDR3 coding sequence is TGTGCCAGCAGTTACAGTGGGAATACGCAGTATTTT. Protein sequence: CASSYSGNTQYF. This chain joins TRBV6-2 or TRBV6-3 and TRBJ2-3; D is unresolved. The CDR3 is made up of 12 amino acids. The V end was cut by 2 bases, the J end by 7 bases, with 7 bases between. Germline CDR1 MNHEY, CDR2 SVGEGT.